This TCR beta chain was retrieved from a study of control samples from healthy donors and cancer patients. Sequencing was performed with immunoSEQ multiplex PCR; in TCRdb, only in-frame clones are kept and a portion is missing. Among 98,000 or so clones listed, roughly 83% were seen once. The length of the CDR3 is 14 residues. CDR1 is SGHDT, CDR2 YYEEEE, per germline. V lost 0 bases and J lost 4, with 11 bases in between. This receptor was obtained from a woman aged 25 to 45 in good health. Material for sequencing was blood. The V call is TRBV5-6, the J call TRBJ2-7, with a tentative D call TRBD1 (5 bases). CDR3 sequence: CASSLAETEYEQYF. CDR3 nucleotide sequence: TGTGCCAGCAGCTTGGCCGAGACAGAGTACGAGCAGTACTTC.